The following is a TCR beta chain sequence with its context. These data belong to a study of shared T cell receptors in the human thymus. The V gene's germline CDR1 is MDHEN and CDR2 SYDVKM. The ends lost 3 bases at V and 0 bases at J; junction bases unmatched: 11. The CDR3 is 18 residues long. Assay: immunoSEQ multiplex PCR; the TCRdb copy retains only in-frame clones and omits some. The table includes hundreds of thousands of clones, roughly 90% detected once. The sample was also linked to a second study, of human thymus T cells. Per that study: Surgeons resected thymus tissue during corrective heart surgery. Highly overlapping thymic repertoires in unrelated individuals were reported by related research.

Sequencing was done on a sample of thymocytes. The receptor was derived from a boy in the first two years of life with a congenital heart defect. The chain joins TRBV28 to TRBJ1-5, with 7 bases matching TRBD1. CDR3 protein: CASSLNRDRAHSNQPQHF. In nucleotides, the CDR3 is TGTGCCAGCAGTTTGAACCGGGACAGAGCACATAGCAATCAGCCCCAGCATTTT.